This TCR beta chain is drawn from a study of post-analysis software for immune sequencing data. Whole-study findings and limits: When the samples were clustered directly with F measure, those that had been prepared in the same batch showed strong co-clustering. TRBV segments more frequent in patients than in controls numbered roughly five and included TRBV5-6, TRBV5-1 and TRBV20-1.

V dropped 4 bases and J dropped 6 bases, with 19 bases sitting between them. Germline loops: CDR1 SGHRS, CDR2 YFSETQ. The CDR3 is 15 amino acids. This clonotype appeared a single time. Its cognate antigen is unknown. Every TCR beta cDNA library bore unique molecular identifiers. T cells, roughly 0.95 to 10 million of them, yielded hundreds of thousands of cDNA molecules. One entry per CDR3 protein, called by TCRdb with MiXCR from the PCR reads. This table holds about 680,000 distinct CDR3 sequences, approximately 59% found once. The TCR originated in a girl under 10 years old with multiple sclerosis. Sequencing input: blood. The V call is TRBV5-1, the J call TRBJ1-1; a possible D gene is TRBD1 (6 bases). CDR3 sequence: CASSADQQGRAEAFF. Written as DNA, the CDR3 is TGCGCCAGCAGCGCGGACCAACAGGGAAGAGCTGAAGCTTTCTTT.